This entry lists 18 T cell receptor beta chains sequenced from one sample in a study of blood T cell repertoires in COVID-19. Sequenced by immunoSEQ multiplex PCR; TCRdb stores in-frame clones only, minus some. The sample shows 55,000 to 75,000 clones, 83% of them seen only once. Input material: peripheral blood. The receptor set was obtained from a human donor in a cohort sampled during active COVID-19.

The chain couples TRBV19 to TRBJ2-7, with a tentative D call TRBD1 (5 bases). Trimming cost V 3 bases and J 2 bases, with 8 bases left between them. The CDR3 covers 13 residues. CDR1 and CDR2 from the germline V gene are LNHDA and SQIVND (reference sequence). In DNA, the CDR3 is TGTGCCAGTAGTATTCGACAGACCTACGAGCAGTACTTC. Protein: CASSIRQTYEQYF.

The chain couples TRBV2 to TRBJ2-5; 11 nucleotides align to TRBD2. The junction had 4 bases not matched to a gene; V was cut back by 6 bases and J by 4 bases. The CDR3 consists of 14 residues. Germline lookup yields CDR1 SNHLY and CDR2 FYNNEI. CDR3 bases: TGTGCCAGCAGCGTTACTAGCGGGGGAGAGACCCAGTACTTC. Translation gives CASSVTSGGETQYF.

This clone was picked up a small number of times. The CDR3 DNA follows: TGTGCCAGCGGGGAGAGCGGCTACACCGGGGAGCTGTTTTTT. Protein sequence: CASGESGYTGELFF. The rearrangement uses TRBV4-2 and TRBJ2-2; TRBD2 might be the D (5 bases). Trimming left V 8 bases short and J 3 bases short, with 13 bases between. This CDR3 is built from 14 residues. From germline, CDR1 is LGHNA and CDR2 YNFKEQ.

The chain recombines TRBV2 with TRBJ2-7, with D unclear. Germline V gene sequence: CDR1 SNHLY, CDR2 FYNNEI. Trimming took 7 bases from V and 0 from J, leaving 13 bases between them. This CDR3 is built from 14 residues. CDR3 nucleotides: TGTGCCAGCAAAGTGAGACGGAGCTCCTACGAGCAGTACTTC. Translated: CASKVRRSSYEQYF.

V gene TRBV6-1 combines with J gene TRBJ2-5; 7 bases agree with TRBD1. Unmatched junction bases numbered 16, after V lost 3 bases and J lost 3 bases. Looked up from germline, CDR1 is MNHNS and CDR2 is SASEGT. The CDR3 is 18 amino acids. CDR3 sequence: CASSEGRKLEGGEETQYF. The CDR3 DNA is TGTGCCAGCAGTGAGGGACGTAAGCTCGAAGGGGGCGAAGAGACCCAGTACTTC.

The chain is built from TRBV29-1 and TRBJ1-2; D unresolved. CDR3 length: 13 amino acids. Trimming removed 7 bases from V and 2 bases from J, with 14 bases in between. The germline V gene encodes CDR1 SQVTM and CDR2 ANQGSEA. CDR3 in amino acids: CSAAAEANYGYTF. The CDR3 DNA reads TGCAGCGCTGCGGCCGAGGCCAACTATGGCTACACCTTC.

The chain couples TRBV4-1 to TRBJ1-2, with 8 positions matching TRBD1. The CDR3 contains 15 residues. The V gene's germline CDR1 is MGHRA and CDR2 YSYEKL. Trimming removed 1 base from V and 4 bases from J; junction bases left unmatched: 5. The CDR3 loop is CASSQGGQEIYGYTF. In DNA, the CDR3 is TGCGCCAGCAGCCAAGGGGGACAGGAGATCTATGGCTACACCTTC.

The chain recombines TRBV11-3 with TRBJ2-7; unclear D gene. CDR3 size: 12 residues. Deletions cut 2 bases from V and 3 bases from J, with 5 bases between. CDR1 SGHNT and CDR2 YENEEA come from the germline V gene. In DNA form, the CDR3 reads TGTGCCAGCAGCTTAAACAGCTACGAGCAGTACTTC. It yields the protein CASSLNSYEQYF.

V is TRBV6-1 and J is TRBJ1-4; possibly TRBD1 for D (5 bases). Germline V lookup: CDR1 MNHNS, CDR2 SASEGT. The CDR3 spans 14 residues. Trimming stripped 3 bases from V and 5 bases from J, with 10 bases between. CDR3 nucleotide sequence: TGTGCCAGCAGTGACCGACAGAAGAATGAAAAACTGTTTTTT. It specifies CASSDRQKNEKLFF.

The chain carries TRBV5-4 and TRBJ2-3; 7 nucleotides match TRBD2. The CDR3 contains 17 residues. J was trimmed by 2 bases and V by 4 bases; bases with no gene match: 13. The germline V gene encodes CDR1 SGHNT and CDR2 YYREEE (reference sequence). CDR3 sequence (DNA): TGTGCCAGCAGCATGGGATCACCGGGACTACACACAGATACGCAGTATTTT. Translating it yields CASSMGSPGLHTDTQYF.

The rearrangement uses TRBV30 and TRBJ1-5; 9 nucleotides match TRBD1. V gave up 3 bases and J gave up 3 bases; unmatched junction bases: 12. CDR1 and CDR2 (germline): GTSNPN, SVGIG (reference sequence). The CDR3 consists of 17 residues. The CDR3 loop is CAWSALSGTGNNQPQHF. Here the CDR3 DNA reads TGTGCCTGGAGCGCGCTTTCCGGGACAGGGAACAATCAGCCCCAGCATTTT.

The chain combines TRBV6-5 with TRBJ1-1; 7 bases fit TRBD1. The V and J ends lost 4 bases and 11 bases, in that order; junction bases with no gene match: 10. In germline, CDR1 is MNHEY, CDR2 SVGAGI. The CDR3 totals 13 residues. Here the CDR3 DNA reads TGTGCCAGCAGTTTGGACAGGACCAGGGGGGCTTTCTTT. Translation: CASSLDRTRGAFF.

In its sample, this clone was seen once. As DNA, the CDR3 is TGCGCCAGCAAAGGGAACAGGGGAAGTACAGATACGCAGTATTTT. Its protein product is CASKGNRGSTDTQYF. The gene calls are TRBV5-1 and TRBJ2-3, with 7 bases that match TRBD1. Per germline, CDR1 SGHRS and CDR2 YFSETQ. The V segment lost 6 bases and the J segment 3 bases; nucleotides outside the gene matches: 10. The CDR3 totals 15 residues.

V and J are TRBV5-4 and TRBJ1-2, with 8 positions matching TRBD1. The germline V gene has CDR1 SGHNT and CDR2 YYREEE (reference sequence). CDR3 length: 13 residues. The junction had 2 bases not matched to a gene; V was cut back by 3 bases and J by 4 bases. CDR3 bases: TGTGCCAGCAGCTGGACAGGGCCCTATGGCTACACCTTC. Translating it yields CASSWTGPYGYTF.

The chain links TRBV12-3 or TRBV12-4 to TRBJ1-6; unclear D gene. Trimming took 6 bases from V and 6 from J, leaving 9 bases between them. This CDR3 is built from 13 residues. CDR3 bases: TGTGCCAGCAGCTCAAACAGTAATTCACCCCTCCACTTT. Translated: CASSSNSNSPLHF.

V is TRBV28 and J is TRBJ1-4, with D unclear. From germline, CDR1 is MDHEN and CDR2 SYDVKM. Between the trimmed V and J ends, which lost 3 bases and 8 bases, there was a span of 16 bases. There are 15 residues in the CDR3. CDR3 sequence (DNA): TGTGCCAGCAGTTTTGGCCCCGAGGCGCAGGAAAAACTGTTTTTT. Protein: CASSFGPEAQEKLFF. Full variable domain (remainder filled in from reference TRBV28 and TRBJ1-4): DVKVTQSSRYLVKRTGEKVFLECVQDMDHENMFWYRQDPGLGLRLIYFSYDVKMKEKGDIPEGYSVSREKKERFSLILESASTNQTSMYLCASSFGPEAQEKLFFGSGTQLSVL.

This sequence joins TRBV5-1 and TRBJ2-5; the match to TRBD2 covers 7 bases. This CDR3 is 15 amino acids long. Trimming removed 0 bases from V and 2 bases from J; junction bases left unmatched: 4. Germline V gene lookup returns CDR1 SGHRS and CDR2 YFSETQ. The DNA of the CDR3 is TGCGCCAGCAGCTTGGTTTCTAGCGGTCAAGAGACCCAGTACTTC. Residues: CASSLVSSGQETQYF.

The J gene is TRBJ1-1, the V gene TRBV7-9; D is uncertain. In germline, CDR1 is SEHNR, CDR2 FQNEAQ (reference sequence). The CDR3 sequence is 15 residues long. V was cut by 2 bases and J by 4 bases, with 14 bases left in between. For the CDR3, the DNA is TGTGCCAGCAGCTTAAATGGCTGGCGGGGCACTGAAGCTTTCTTT. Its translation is CASSLNGWRGTEAFF.